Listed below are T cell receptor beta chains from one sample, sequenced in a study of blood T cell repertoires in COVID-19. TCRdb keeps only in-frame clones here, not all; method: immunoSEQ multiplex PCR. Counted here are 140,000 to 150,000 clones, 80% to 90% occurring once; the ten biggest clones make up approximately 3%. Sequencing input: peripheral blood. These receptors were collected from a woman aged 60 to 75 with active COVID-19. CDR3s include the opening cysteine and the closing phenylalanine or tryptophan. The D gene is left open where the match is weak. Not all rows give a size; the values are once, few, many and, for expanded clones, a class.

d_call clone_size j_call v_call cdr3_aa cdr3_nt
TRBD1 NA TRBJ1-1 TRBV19 CASSSQRTGGQAFF TGTGCCAGTAGTAGCCAAAGGACAGGGGGGCAGGCTTTCTTT
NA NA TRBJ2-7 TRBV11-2 CASSLLQGWFYEQYF TGTGCCAGCAGCTTACTACAGGGTTGGTTCTACGAGCAGTACTTC
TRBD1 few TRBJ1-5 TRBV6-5 CASSYSSTGGIQPQHF TGTGCCAGCAGTTACTCGTCGACAGGGGGCATTCAGCCCCAGCATTTT
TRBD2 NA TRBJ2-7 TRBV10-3 CAISGGGEQYF TGTGCCATCAGTGGGGGGGGCGAGCAGTACTTC
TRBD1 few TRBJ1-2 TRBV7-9 CAVGQGARSYGYTF TGTGCCGTTGGGCAGGGGGCTAGAAGCTATGGCTACACCTTC
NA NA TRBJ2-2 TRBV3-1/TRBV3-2 CASSRAGELFF TGTGCCAGCAGCCGCGCCGGGGAGCTGTTTTTT
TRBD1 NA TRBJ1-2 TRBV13 CASSPQGAGGYTF TGTGCCAGCAGCCCACAGGGGGCGGGTGGCTACACCTTC
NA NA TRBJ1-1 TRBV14 CASSQRQAYNTEAFF TGTGCCAGCAGCCAAAGACAGGCCTATAACACTGAAGCTTTCTTT
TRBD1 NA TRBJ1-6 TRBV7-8 CASSLVGDRGSPLHF TGTGCCAGCAGCTTAGTAGGGGACAGGGGTTCACCCCTCCACTTT
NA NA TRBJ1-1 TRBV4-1 CASSHEGRGEDEAFF TGCGCCAGCAGCCACGAGGGGAGGGGTGAGGATGAAGCTTTCTTT
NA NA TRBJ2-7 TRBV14 CASSPLRGEQYF TGTGCCAGCAGCCCCCTTAGGGGAGAGCAGTACTTC
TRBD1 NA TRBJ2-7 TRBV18 CASCRDRVGEQYF TGTGCCAGCTGCCGGGACAGGGTGGGCGAGCAGTACTTC
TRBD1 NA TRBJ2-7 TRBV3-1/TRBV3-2 CASSQGWGQGTGKPEQYF TGTGCCAGCAGCCAAGGGTGGGGACAGGGGACGGGTAAGCCCGAGCAGTACTTC
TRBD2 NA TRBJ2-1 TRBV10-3 CAISPRLAGDENEQFF TGTGCCATCAGTCCTCGACTAGCGGGAGACGAAAATGAGCAGTTCTTC
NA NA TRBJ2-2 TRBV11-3 CASSRAESNTGELFF TGTGCCAGCAGCCGAGCTGAATCGAACACCGGGGAGCTGTTTTTT
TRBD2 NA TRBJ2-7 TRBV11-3 CASSPNRKTSAQYF TGTGCCAGCAGCCCAAACCGAAAAACTAGCGCGCAGTACTTC
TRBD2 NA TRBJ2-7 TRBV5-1 CASSPALAGGPNEQYF TGCGCCAGCAGCCCCGCACTAGCGGGAGGGCCCAACGAGCAGTACTTC
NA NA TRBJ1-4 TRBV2 CASSQTGQGLGKLFF TGTGCCAGCAGCCAAACCGGGCAGGGGTTGGGAAAACTGTTTTTT
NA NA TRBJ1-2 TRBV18 CASSPLQDYGYTF TGTGCCAGCTCACCGCTACAGGACTATGGCTACACCTTC
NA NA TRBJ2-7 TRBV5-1 CASSLPQDVGPYEQYF TGCGCCAGCAGCTTACCACAGGATGTCGGCCCCTACGAGCAGTACTTC
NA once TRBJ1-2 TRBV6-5 CASSTPGTSDGYTF TGTGCCAGCAGTACCCCCGGGACATCTGACGGCTACACCTTC
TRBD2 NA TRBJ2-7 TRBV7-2 CASSSTSDHEQYF TGTGCCAGCAGCTCGACTAGCGACCACGAGCAGTACTTC
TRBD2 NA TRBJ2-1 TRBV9 CASGGGTRMDNEQFF TGTGCCAGCGGGGGAGGGACTAGGATGGATAATGAGCAGTTCTTC
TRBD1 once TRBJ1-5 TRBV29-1 CSVEDLEDRVKVLRNQPQHF TGCAGCGTTGAAGATCTTGAGGACAGGGTTAAGGTATTGCGTAATCAGCCCCAGCATTTT
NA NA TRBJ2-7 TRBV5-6 CASSLALTSSYEQYF TGTGCCAGCAGCTTGGCCTTAACAAGCTCCTACGAGCAGTACTTC
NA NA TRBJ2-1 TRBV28 CASSLGRQGKNEQFF TGTGCCAGCAGTTTAGGTCGGCAGGGGAAAAATGAGCAGTTCTTC
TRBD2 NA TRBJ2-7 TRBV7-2 CASSPGRASYEQYF TGTGCCAGCAGCCCCGGGAGGGCTTCCTACGAGCAGTACTTC
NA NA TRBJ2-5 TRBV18 CASSPRGRETQYF TGTGCCAGCTCACCGAGAGGCAGAGAGACCCAGTACTTC
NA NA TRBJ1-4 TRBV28 CASRPTGDGEKLFF TGTGCCAGCAGGCCTACAGGAGATGGAGAAAAACTGTTTTTT
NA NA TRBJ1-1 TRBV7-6 CASSLAADTEAFF TGTGCCAGCAGCTTAGCGGCGGACACTGAAGCTTTCTTT
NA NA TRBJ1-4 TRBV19 CASSFRTGATNEKLFF TGTGCCAGTAGTTTCAGGACCGGGGCAACTAATGAAAAACTGTTTTTT
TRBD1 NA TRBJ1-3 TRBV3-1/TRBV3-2 CASSQMGTAFSGNTIYF TGTGCCAGCAGCCAAATGGGGACAGCGTTCTCTGGAAACACCATATATTTT
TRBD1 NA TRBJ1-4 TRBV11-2 CASGQGASNEKLFF TGTGCCAGCGGCCAGGGGGCCAGTAATGAAAAACTGTTTTTT
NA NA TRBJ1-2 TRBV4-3 CASSQDGGGQPLGYTF TGCGCCAGCAGCCAAGATGGGGGCGGACAGCCTCTCGGCTACACCTTC
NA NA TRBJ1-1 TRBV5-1 CASSLQGPGGTEAFF TGCGCCAGCAGCTTGCAGGGGCCTGGTGGCACTGAAGCTTTCTTT
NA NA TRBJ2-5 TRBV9 CASSVGLSQETQYF TGTGCCAGCAGCGTAGGACTAAGCCAAGAGACCCAGTACTTC
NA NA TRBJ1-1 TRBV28 CASSYPQGNTEAFF TGTGCCAGCAGTTATCCGCAGGGGAACACTGAAGCTTTCTTT